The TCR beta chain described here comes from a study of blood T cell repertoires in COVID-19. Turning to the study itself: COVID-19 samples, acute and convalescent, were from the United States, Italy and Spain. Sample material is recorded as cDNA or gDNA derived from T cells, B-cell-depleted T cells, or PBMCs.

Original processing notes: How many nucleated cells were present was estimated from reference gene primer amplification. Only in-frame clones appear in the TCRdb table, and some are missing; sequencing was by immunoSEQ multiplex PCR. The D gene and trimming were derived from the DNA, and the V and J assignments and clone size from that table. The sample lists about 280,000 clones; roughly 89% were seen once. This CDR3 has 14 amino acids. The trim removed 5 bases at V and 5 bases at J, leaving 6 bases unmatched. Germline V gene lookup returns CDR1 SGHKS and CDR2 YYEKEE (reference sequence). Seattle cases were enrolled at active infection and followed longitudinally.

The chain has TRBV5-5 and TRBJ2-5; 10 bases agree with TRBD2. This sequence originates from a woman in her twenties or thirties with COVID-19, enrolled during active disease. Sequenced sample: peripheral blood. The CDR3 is CASRSSGGLETQYF. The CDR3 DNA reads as TGTGCCAGCAGGTCTAGCGGGGGATTGGAGACCCAGTACTTC.